The 13 T cell receptor beta chains below come from one sample, sequenced in a study of shared clonotypes between healthy human individuals. Profiling relied on immunoSEQ multiplex PCR, and the TCRdb table lists in-frame clones only, not all of them. The data hold about 2.4 million clones, with 80% to 95% observed a single time. The sequenced sample was naive CD4+ T cells from PBMCs. Subset denoted: CD45RA+ positively selected. All receptors derive from a man aged 18 to 35 in good health. Some clones in this sample may be carry-over from other donors' samples.

The chain is built from TRBV11-2 and TRBJ2-7; D is unresolved. This CDR3 is built from 15 residues. Germline CDR1 is SGHAT and CDR2 is FQNNGV. V lost 2 bases and J 5 bases, leaving 16 bases between the germline ends. This CDR3 is CASSLSDGVSNEQYF. Here the CDR3 DNA reads TGTGCCAGCAGCTTAAGTGATGGGGTGTCCAACGAGCAGTACTTC.

The rearrangement uses TRBV6-1 and TRBJ2-1; a weak D match, TRBD1 (5 bases). V lost 6 bases to trimming and J lost 4 bases, with 13 bases between them. Per germline, CDR1 MNHNS and CDR2 SASEGT. The CDR3 has 14 residues. In nucleotides, the CDR3 is TGTGCCAGCAGAGAAATAGGGGTTTACAATGAGCAGTTCTTC. Protein product: CASREIGVYNEQFF.

This chain uses TRBV7-2 with TRBJ1-5; D remains ambiguous. CDR1 and CDR2 (germline): SGHTA, FQGNSA. This CDR3 contains 13 residues. V lost 0 bases and J 3 bases, leaving 3 bases between the germline ends. The DNA of the CDR3 is TGTGCCAGCAGCTTAGCGTACAATCAGCCCCAGCATTTT. Translation gives CASSLAYNQPQHF. Full variable domain (missing parts from reference TRBV7-2 and TRBJ1-5): GAGVSQSPSNKVTEKGKDVELRCDPISGHTALYWYRQSLGQGLEFLIYFQGNSAPDKSGLPSDRFSAERTGGSVSTLTIQRTQQEDSAVYLCASSLAYNQPQHFGDGTRLSIL.

The rearrangement joins TRBV29-1 to TRBJ2-7, with 9 bases lining up with TRBD1. Germline V gene lookup returns CDR1 SQVTM and CDR2 ANQGSEA. This CDR3 is 13 amino acids long. J gave up 5 bases and V 4 bases, and 6 bases lay outside the gene matches. The CDR3 reads CSVGGQGGHEQYF. CDR3 DNA: TGCAGCGTTGGGGGACAGGGAGGCCACGAGCAGTACTTC.

The chain joins TRBV6-4 to TRBJ2-2; 10 nucleotides line up with TRBD2. Looked up from germline, CDR1 is MRHNA and CDR2 is SNTAGT. The ends lost 3 bases at V and 6 bases at J; junction bases unmatched: 4. This CDR3 is 15 amino acids long. In DNA form, the CDR3 reads TGTGCCAGCAGTGAGCTAGCGGGAGTTCCCGGGGAGCTGTTTTTT. This sequence encodes CASSELAGVPGELFF.

This chain connects TRBV6-1 to TRBJ2-3, with unresolved D. Trimming cost V 3 bases and J 0 bases, with 10 bases left between them. CDR1 is MNHNS and CDR2 is SASEGT in the germline V gene. CDR3 length: 15 amino acids. CDR3: CASSEFKTSTDTQYF. The CDR3 bases are TGTGCCAGCAGTGAGTTCAAAACTAGCACAGATACGCAGTATTTT.

The CDR3 sequence: CASSLGLAGDGETQYF. The DNA of the CDR3 is TGCGCCAGCAGCTTGGGGCTAGCGGGAGACGGGGAGACCCAGTACTTC. The V and J genes are TRBV5-1 and TRBJ2-5, with 10 bases matching TRBD2. The CDR3 is 16 residues long. Germline CDR1 and CDR2: SGHRS and YFSETQ. J gave up 5 bases and V 0 bases, and 7 bases lay outside the gene matches.

This clone was counted a few times. The chain joins TRBV4-3 to TRBJ2-3, with no clear D. CDR3 length equals 14 residues. Germline V gives CDR1 LGHNA, CDR2 YSLEER. Trimming shortened V by 1 base and J by 5 bases, and 10 bases separated the two germline ends. This chain's CDR3 is CASSQVKLKDTQYF. The CDR3 DNA reads TGCGCCAGCAGCCAAGTGAAACTGAAAGATACGCAGTATTTT.

In the case of this clone: Other DNA sequences within the sample encode an identical CDR3. The V gene is TRBV5-1, the J gene TRBJ2-5; TRBD1 matches at 8 bases. There are 16 residues in the CDR3. CDR1 is SGHRS and CDR2 is YFSETQ in the germline V gene. V dropped 2 bases and J dropped 3; count of bases not matched to a gene: 9. CDR3 protein: CASSLLVTGGEETQYF. The CDR3 region has the DNA TGCGCCAGCAGCTTACTAGTAACAGGGGGAGAAGAGACCCAGTACTTC.

As for this clone: This sample also contains other DNA sequences that code for the same CDR3. The chain joins TRBV5-1 to TRBJ1-3; D is undetermined. Trimming stripped 4 bases from V and 0 bases from J, with 8 bases between. This CDR3 comprises 14 residues. Germline lookup yields CDR1 SGHRS and CDR2 YFSETQ. The CDR3 reads CASSRGASGNTIYF. In nucleotides, the CDR3 is TGCGCCAGCAGCCGGGGAGCCTCTGGAAACACCATATATTTT.

The chain has TRBV10-3 and TRBJ1-1; possibly TRBD1 for D (5 bases). The CDR3 consists of 15 residues. Trimming stripped 0 bases from V and 1 base from J, with 9 bases between. Germline V gives CDR1 ENHRY, CDR2 SYGVKD. DNA for the CDR3: TGTGCCATCAGTGAGTCGAAGGGGTCGAACACTGAAGCTTTCTTT. Translation gives CAISESKGSNTEAFF.

As to this clone: At one of its ends the junction is not consistent with the germline gene, which may arise from a read error. This chain links TRBV5-1 with TRBJ2-1, with unresolved D. In germline, CDR1 is SGHRS, CDR2 YFSETQ. The length of the CDR3 is 14 residues. CDR3 protein: CASTLSQSYNEQFF. The CDR3 bases are TGCGCCAGCACCTTGTCCCAGAGCTACAATGAGCAGTTCTTC.

This chain uses TRBV6-6 with TRBJ2-5, with 9 bases aligning to TRBD2. Unmatched junction bases numbered 7, after V lost 0 bases and J lost 5 bases. Germline V CDR1 and CDR2: MNHNY, SVGAGI (reference sequence). The CDR3 has 16 residues. Written as DNA, the CDR3 is TGTGCCAGCAGTTACTCGCTAGCGGGGCGACGGGAGACCCAGTACTTC. Residues: CASSYSLAGRRETQYF.